These T cell receptor beta chains were read from a single sample in a study of T-cell memory formation after mild COVID-19. TCRdb reprocessed the 5' RACE reads via MiXCR and lists one record per CDR3 protein. The table records 270,000 or so distinct CDR3 sequences, 16% of them present only once. Material for sequencing was PBMCs or a T cell subset sorted from them (not recorded which). The receptors originated from a man aged 18-30 years who had mild COVID-19 (a few samples of this study predate the infection). Cell type and time point are not known. Both conserved end residues are part of each CDR3. The D gene is left open where the match is weak. Rows may omit the clone size; those that give it use once, few, many or a size class.

clone_size	d_call	v_call	j_call	cdr3_nt	cdr3_aa
.	.	TRBV7-9	TRBJ2-2	TGTGCCAGCACCTCACCAGGGCGGGGGCCTGGGCCCGGGGAGCTGTTTTTT	CASTSPGRGPGPGELFF
.	.	TRBV4-2	TRBJ1-3	TGTGCCAGCAGCGCACATCCTTATCACGTCTCTGGAAACACCATATATTTT	CASSAHPYHVSGNTIYF
.	.	TRBV4-1	TRBJ1-1	TGCGCCAGCAGCCCCGGACATCGGAACACTGAAGCTTTCTTT	CASSPGHRNTEAFF
.	.	TRBV5-6	TRBJ2-3	TGTGCCAGCAGCTTGGTCGAGCATACGCAGTATTTT	CASSLVEHTQYF
.	.	TRBV29-1	TRBJ2-5	TGCAGCGTTGACAGACAAGAGACCCAGTACTTC	CSVDRQETQYF
.	TRBD1	TRBV6-2/TRBV6-3	TRBJ2-7	TGTGCCAGCAGTTACCCCCGGGACAGGGGGGAGCAGTACTTC	CASSYPRDRGEQYF
few	.	TRBV20-1	TRBJ2-4	TGCAGTGTTCCGACTAGCAAAAACATTCAGTACTTC	CSVPTSKNIQYF
few	.	TRBV6-2/TRBV6-3	TRBJ1-5	TGTGCCAGCAGTTACTCGAGGGCTGCGGCGACGAGCAATCAGCCCCAGCATTTT	CASSYSRAAATSNQPQHF
few	.	TRBV4-2	TRBJ2-2	TGTGCCAGCAGCCTCCAGATTAGGAACACCGGGGAGCTGTTTTTT	CASSLQIRNTGELFF
.	TRBD2	TRBV4-3	TRBJ2-2	TGCGCCAGCAGCCAGGGGCTAGCGGGCACCGGGGAGCTGTTTTTT	CASSQGLAGTGELFF
few	.	TRBV27	TRBJ1-5	TGTGCCAGCCTCCCAGTGGTGGGCGGCAATCAGCCCCAGCATTTT	CASLPVVGGNQPQHF
few	TRBD1	TRBV20-1	TRBJ2-2	TGCAGTGCCCTATTGGGACAGGGGGCATCCGGGGAGCTGTTTTTT	CSALLGQGASGELFF
few	.	TRBV6-6	TRBJ1-2	TGTGCCAGCAGTTATGACGCACTGGGTGTTTACTATGGCTACACCTTC	CASSYDALGVYYGYTF
few	TRBD1	TRBV2	TRBJ1-1	TGTGCCAGCAGAAAAACAGGGGGGGCTGAAGCTTTCTTT	CASRKTGGAEAFF
few	TRBD1	TRBV5-1	TRBJ2-1	TGCGCCAGTATGGGACAGTATTTAAATGAGCAGTTCTTC	CASMGQYLNEQFF
.	.	TRBV3-1	TRBJ1-1	TGTGCCAGCAGCCAACGGACGGCTGAAGCTTTCTTT	CASSQRTAEAFF
.	.	TRBV9	TRBJ2-7	TGTGCCAGCAGCCCAGGGGGGACTCGGCCGAGGGAGCAGTACTTC	CASSPGGTRPREQYF
few	TRBD2	TRBV19	TRBJ2-7	TGTGCCACCCTCAATAGCGGGGGCTCCTACGAGCAGTACTTC	CATLNSGGSYEQYF
.	TRBD1	TRBV7-6	TRBJ2-3	TGTGCCAGCAGCTTGACAGGGAACACAGATACGCAGTATTTT	CASSLTGNTDTQYF
.	TRBD2	TRBV6-2/TRBV6-3	TRBJ2-2	TGTGCCAGCAGGATGGGACTAGCAGGCACCGGGGAGCTGTTTTTT	CASRMGLAGTGELFF
many	.	TRBV15	TRBJ2-1	TGTGCCACCATTTTGGCGGGATCAGGGAAGGAGCAGTTCTTC	CATILAGSGKEQFF
few	TRBD1	TRBV10-3	TRBJ2-7	TGTGCCATCAGTGACCGGGACAGGGGGACCTACGAGCAGTACTTC	CAISDRDRGTYEQYF
few	TRBD2	TRBV20-1	TRBJ2-7	TGCAGTGCTAGAGCTGCGGAGGGAGGGGCCTACGAGCAGTACTTC	CSARAAEGGAYEQYF
.	TRBD1	TRBV6-5	TRBJ1-3	TGTGCCAGCACTCCGGGACAGGGAGGATTCAACACCATATATTTT	CASTPGQGGFNTIYF
many	.	TRBV6-2/TRBV6-3	TRBJ1-6	TGTGCCAGCAGTTACTTCCCGCCAGGCGAAGATTCACCCCTCCACTTT	CASSYFPPGEDSPLHF
few	.	TRBV6-2/TRBV6-3	TRBJ2-7	TGTGCCAGCAGCCAGAACTCCTACGAGCAGTACTTC	CASSQNSYEQYF
.	TRBD1	TRBV5-1	TRBJ1-6	TGCGCCAGCAGCTCCGAGTTGACAGGGGGTTCACCCCTCCACTTT	CASSSELTGGSPLHF
.	TRBD1	TRBV27	TRBJ2-7	TGTGCCAGCAGTGCCCGGGACAGACCTAGGTACGAGCAGTACTTC	CASSARDRPRYEQYF
.	.	TRBV4-1	TRBJ2-1	TGCGCCAGCAGCCAAGAGGGTAGCGAAGTTGCCTCCTACAATGAGCAGTTCTTC	CASSQEGSEVASYNEQFF
.	.	TRBV29-1	TRBJ2-1	TGCAGCGTTGAACAGGGTAGTGAGCAGTTCTTC	CSVEQGSEQFF
few	TRBD2	TRBV5-1	TRBJ2-7	TGCGCCAGCAGCGTCACTAGCGGCTTAACCTACGAGCAGTACTTC	CASSVTSGLTYEQYF
many	.	TRBV6-2/TRBV6-3	TRBJ1-1	TGTGCCAGTCTACAGGAGCCGAACACTGAAGCTTTCTTT	CASLQEPNTEAFF
.	TRBD2	TRBV5-4	TRBJ2-1	TGTGCCAGTCCCCCACTAGCGGGGGGGCCGGGTGAGCAGTTCTTC	CASPPLAGGPGEQFF
.	.	TRBV6-6	TRBJ2-1	TGTGCCAGCAGTTACTCTGGGGGGCCCAATGAGCAGTTCTTC	CASSYSGGPNEQFF
.	.	TRBV7-2	TRBJ1-2	TGTGCCAGCAGCTCAGTTACAGGGCAGGGCTCTTCTAACTATGGCTACACCTTC	CASSSVTGQGSSNYGYTF
few	.	TRBV7-3	TRBJ1-1	TGTGCCAGCAGCCCAACCGTCGACAGCACTGAAGCTTTCTTT	CASSPTVDSTEAFF
.	.	TRBV7-9	TRBJ2-6	TGTGCCAGCAGCTGGACAGTTCCGGAGGCCAACGTCCTGACTTTC	CASSWTVPEANVLTF
.	TRBD1	TRBV14	TRBJ1-2	TGTGCCAGCAGCCGCACGGGACAGCCCAGACGACGAGGCTACACCTTC	CASSRTGQPRRRGYTF
few	.	TRBV24-1	TRBJ2-1	TGTGCCACCGGACGGGGCTGGGATGAGCAGTTCTTC	CATGRGWDEQFF
few	.	TRBV5-1	TRBJ2-2	TGCGCCAGCAGCTTGCAGACAACCGGGGAGCTGTTTTTT	CASSLQTTGELFF
few	TRBD1	TRBV7-9	TRBJ2-3	TGTGCCAGCAGTACTGGGACAGGGGGCCCAATAACGCAGTATTTT	CASSTGTGGPITQYF
.	.	TRBV5-6	TRBJ2-5	TGTGCCAGCAGCCGTGGGCTCGGGAACCAAGAGACCCAGTACTTC	CASSRGLGNQETQYF
few	TRBD2	TRBV5-6	TRBJ2-2	TGTGCCAGCAGCTCGGGACTAAGGAACACCGGGGAGCTGTTTTTT	CASSSGLRNTGELFF
few	TRBD2	TRBV2	TRBJ2-7	TGTGCCAGCCGAGATGACCTAGCGGGTGCCGCCTACGAGCAGTACTTC	CASRDDLAGAAYEQYF
few	.	TRBV6-5	TRBJ2-3	TGTGCCAGCAGTTACCGGTCGGTGAACACAGATACGCAGTATTTT	CASSYRSVNTDTQYF
.	.	TRBV28	TRBJ2-7	TGTGCCAGCAGCAACAGACCCTACGAGCAGTACTTC	CASSNRPYEQYF
.	.	TRBV7-9	TRBJ2-3	TGTGCCAGCAGCAGGGGGGACGGCAGCACAGATACGCAGTATTTT	CASSRGDGSTDTQYF
.	.	TRBV28	TRBJ2-4	TGTGCCAGCAGTCCCAATTTCCCTCGGGCCAAAAACATTCAGTACTTC	CASSPNFPRAKNIQYF
few	.	TRBV6-5	TRBJ2-7	TGTGCCGCGGCGGAGGGTGGTAGGGAGCAGTACTTC	CAAAEGGREQYF
few	TRBD2	TRBV27	TRBJ2-1	TGTGCCAGCAGGGGTGGACTAGCGGTTTACAATGAGCAGTTCTTC	CASRGGLAVYNEQFF
.	TRBD2	TRBV6-4	TRBJ2-3	TGTGCCAGCAGTGACTCCGGGACTAGCGGGGGGGATACGCAGTATTTT	CASSDSGTSGGDTQYF
many	.	TRBV10-3	TRBJ2-5	TGTGCCATCAGTGAGCCGAAGGGTGGGGAGACCCAGTACTTC	CAISEPKGGETQYF
few	.	TRBV18	TRBJ1-4	TGTGCCAGCTCACCCGGGGCAGTTTCGTATGAAAAACTGTTTTTT	CASSPGAVSYEKLFF
few	TRBD1	TRBV9	TRBJ1-1	TGTGCCAGCAGCGTTCTTGACAGGGGGAACACTGAAGCTTTCTTT	CASSVLDRGNTEAFF
.	TRBD2	TRBV7-9	TRBJ2-4	TGTGCCAGCAGCCCACGGACTAGCGGGGGGGAAAACATTCAGTACTTC	CASSPRTSGGENIQYF